A single sample is the source of the 10 T cell receptor beta chains below, sequenced in a study of blood T cell repertoires in COVID-19. Clones were read by immunoSEQ multiplex PCR, and TCRdb kept only the in-frame ones, dropping some. The table includes roughly 59,000 clones, around 79% detected once. Sequencing was carried out using peripheral blood. These TCRs come from a human donor in a cohort sampled during active COVID-19.

This chain connects TRBV7-9 to TRBJ2-5, with D perhaps matching TRBD1 (5 bases). The CDR3 contains 15 residues. CDR1 is SEHNR and CDR2 is FQNEAQ in the germline V gene (reference sequence). V was cut by 1 base and J by 3 bases, with 12 bases left in between. DNA for the CDR3: TGTGCCAGCAGCTTAGTAGGCAGGGCTGAAGAGACCCAGTACTTC. This gives the protein CASSLVGRAEETQYF.

The table lists this clone with a count of one. The V call is TRBV11-2, the J call TRBJ2-2; D remains unclear. The V gene's germline CDR1 is SGHAT and CDR2 FQNNGV. Trimming took 5 bases from V and 4 from J, leaving 8 bases between them. The CDR3 spans 13 residues. The CDR3 loop is CASSRRVTGELFF. In DNA, the CDR3 is TGTGCCAGCAGCCGACGGGTCACCGGGGAGCTGTTTTTT.

There are a few counts of this clone. The chain links TRBV9 to TRBJ1-2; the D gene is possibly TRBD1 (5 bases). The CDR3 totals 13 residues. Trimming took 3 bases from V and 7 from J, leaving 13 bases between them. The germline gives CDR1 SGDLS, CDR2 YYNGEE. CDR3 bases: TGTGCCAGCAGCGGACAGAGAGCCCTTGGCTACACCTTC. Residues: CASSGQRALGYTF.

This rearrangement joins TRBV30 to TRBJ2-6; D is ambiguous. This CDR3 contains 16 residues. Looked up from germline, CDR1 is GTSNPN and CDR2 is SVGIG (reference sequence). Trimming took off 0 bases at V and 0 bases at J, with 9 bases between the two ends. CDR3 amino acids: CAWSVVGLSGANVLTF. The CDR3 bases are TGTGCCTGGAGTGTAGTGGGCCTCTCTGGGGCCAACGTCCTGACTTTC.

This chain connects TRBV4-2 to TRBJ2-3, with 7 bases lining up with TRBD1. CDR3 length: 17 residues. Germline V lookup: CDR1 LGHNA, CDR2 YNFKEQ. The V gene end was trimmed by 3 bases and the J gene end by 0 bases; junction bases not matched to a gene: 9. The CDR3 DNA reads as TGTGCCAGCAGCCAGGGCCGTGGGGGACAGAGCACAGATACGCAGTATTTT. Amino acid sequence: CASSQGRGGQSTDTQYF.

This clone was seen a few times. The chain combines TRBV14 with TRBJ1-1; D may be TRBD1 (6 bases). This CDR3 is built from 13 residues. Trimming stripped 1 base from V and 10 bases from J, with 13 bases between. CDR1 is SGHDN and CDR2 is FVKESK in the germline V gene. The CDR3 DNA reads TGTGCCAGCAGCCAAGTTGGGGGCGGGGGAGCTTTCTTT. This sequence encodes CASSQVGGGGAFF.

The chain combines TRBV7-2 with TRBJ2-5, with D maybe TRBD2 (6 bases). V was pared by 10 bases and J by 3 bases, with 18 bases between. The CDR3 is 14 amino acids. The germline V gene has CDR1 SGHTA and CDR2 FQGNSA. CDR3: CATTLQRVEETQYF. CDR3 nucleotides: TGTGCCACTACGCTACAGCGGGTCGAAGAGACCCAGTACTTC.

This chain connects TRBV19 to TRBJ2-5; a weak D match, TRBD2 (5 bases). Per the germline V gene, CDR1 is LNHDA and CDR2 is SQIVND (reference sequence). This CDR3 has 14 residues. Between the trimmed V and J ends, which lost 6 bases and 4 bases, there was a span of 15 bases. The CDR3 reads CASSLRGHIETQYF. The CDR3 DNA is TGTGCCAGTAGCCTTCGAGGGCATATAGAGACCCAGTACTTC.

V and J are TRBV18 and TRBJ1-6; TRBD1 aligns across 7 bases. The trim removed 1 base at V and 7 bases at J, leaving 7 bases unmatched. Per germline, CDR1 KGHSH and CDR2 LQKENI. The CDR3 has 16 residues. The chain's CDR3 is CASSPLDRPENSPLHF. The CDR3 DNA follows: TGTGCCAGCTCACCACTGGACAGGCCAGAAAATTCACCCCTCCACTTT.

This clone was seen a single time. This chain joins TRBV6-5 and TRBJ2-2; 7 bases map to TRBD1. Per germline, CDR1 MNHEY and CDR2 SVGAGI. V lost 2 bases to trimming and J lost 0 bases; unmatched junction nucleotides: 3. The CDR3 is 16 residues long. This CDR3 is CASSYGTDPNTGELFF. The CDR3, as DNA: TGTGCCAGCAGTTACGGGACAGACCCGAACACCGGGGAGCTGTTTTTT.